Each of the 11 T cell receptor beta chains below was sequenced from the same sample in a study of CD8 T cells in ankylosing spondylitis. TCRdb reprocessed the 5' RACE reads with MiXCR, giving one entry per CDR3 protein. The sample contains about 220,000 distinct CDR3 sequences, about 10% of which appear only once. The sample taken for sequencing was blood, either unsorted or a sorted T cell fraction (not recorded which). These TCRs come from a male donor with ankylosing spondylitis or in good health (not recorded which).

The chain employs TRBV5-1 and TRBJ2-5; unclear D gene. Germline V lookup: CDR1 SGHRS, CDR2 YFSETQ. V was trimmed by 7 bases and J by 1 base, leaving 11 bases between them. The CDR3 contains 13 residues. The CDR3 nucleotides read TGCGCCAGCCGCCGCTCCGGCCAAGAGACCCAGTACTTC. Amino acid sequence: CASRRSGQETQYF.

As DNA, the CDR3 is TGTGCCAGCAGCGCCCACCCGGGTACCTCCTACGAGCAGTACTTC. It specifies CASSAHPGTSYEQYF. The chain links TRBV7-3 to TRBJ2-7; no reliable D call. Germline lookup yields CDR1 SGHTA and CDR2 FQGTGA. CDR3 size: 15 residues. V shed 5 bases and J shed 0 bases, with 14 bases lying between them. Full variable domain (rest looked up from reference TRBV7-3 and TRBJ2-7): GAGVSQTPSNKVTEKGKYVELRCDPISGHTALYWYRQSLGQGPEFLIYFQGTGAADDSGLPNDRFFAVRPEGSVSTLKIQRTERGDSAVYLCASSAHPGTSYEQYFGPGTRLTVT.

This clonotype appeared many times. The V and J genes are TRBV10-3 and TRBJ2-7; 10 bases align to TRBD1. Germline loops: CDR1 ENHRY, CDR2 SYGVKD. The CDR3 covers 17 residues. V gave up 0 bases and J gave up 1 base; unmatched junction bases: 6. The CDR3 DNA reads TGTGCCATCAGTGAGTCGGGGCGGGACAGGGGATCCTACGAGCAGTACTTC. Translated, it gives CAISESGRDRGSYEQYF.

The V call is TRBV12-3 or TRBV12-4, the J call TRBJ2-1, with 10 nucleotides matching TRBD2. The CDR3 is 16 amino acids. J gave up 10 bases and V 5 bases, and 14 bases lay outside the gene matches. In DNA, the CDR3 is TGTGCCAGCAGTCCGCCCGGGTTAGCGGGGGGCCTGGAGCAGTTCTTC. It translates to CASSPPGLAGGLEQFF.

This clonotype was observed a handful of times. This chain joins TRBV3-1 and TRBJ1-1; a possible D gene is TRBD1 (5 bases). Germline CDR1 reads LGHDT; CDR2 reads YNNKEL (reference sequence). This CDR3 contains 13 residues. The germline V and J ends were trimmed by 3 bases and 7 bases, with 12 bases remaining between them. CDR3 sequence (DNA): TGTGCCAGCAGCCATTTGGGGGAAGGTGAAGCTTTCTTT. This translates into CASSHLGEGEAFF.

The table lists this clonotype with many counts. The chain joins TRBV20-1 to TRBJ2-5; 9 bases map to TRBD1. The germline gives CDR1 DFQATT, CDR2 SNEGSKA (reference sequence). CDR3 length: 14 amino acids. J was trimmed by 2 bases and V by 5 bases; bases with no gene match: 6. The CDR3 DNA follows: TGCAGTGCTCATGACAGGGGGACGCAAGAGACCCAGTACTTC. Its translation: CSAHDRGTQETQYF.

There are many counts of this clonotype. CDR3 in DNA: TGTGCCAGCAGCTTAGTAACCCCCCACGGAGGCGGCACAGATACGCAGTATTTT. This codes for CASSLVTPHGGGTDTQYF. V usage is TRBV11-2 and J usage is TRBJ2-3; D might be TRBD2 (5 bases). Looked up from germline, CDR1 is SGHAT and CDR2 is FQNNGV. The length of the CDR3 is 18 residues. Trimming stripped 1 base from V and 1 base from J, with 18 bases between.

This clonotype showed up just a few times. The genes are TRBV29-1 and TRBJ2-2, with 11 bases identical to TRBD2. Germline values: CDR1 SQVTM, CDR2 ANQGSEA. This CDR3 spans 15 amino acids. Losses at the gene ends were 4 bases for V and 1 base for J; bases not matched to a gene: 2. The CDR3 region is CSVVGLAGNTGELFF. Written as DNA, the CDR3 is TGCAGCGTTGTAGGACTAGCGGGGAACACCGGGGAGCTGTTTTTT.

This clonotype has a count of ten or more. The rearrangement links TRBV6-5 to TRBJ2-3; unclear D gene. Trimming removed 4 bases from V and 2 bases from J, with 10 bases in between. This CDR3 contains 14 residues. CDR1 MNHEY and CDR2 SVGAGI come from the germline V gene. The CDR3 reads CASSSNRYTDTQYF. DNA for the CDR3: TGTGCCAGCAGTTCCAACAGATACACAGATACGCAGTATTTT.

This clonotype was counted ten times or more. DNA of the CDR3: TGTGCCTGGGTGCCGGGGGGGGGCGTATGGACAGATACGCAGTATTTT. Amino acid sequence: CAWVPGGGVWTDTQYF. The chain joins TRBV30 to TRBJ2-3; 8 bases align to TRBD2. The germline gives CDR1 GTSNPN, CDR2 SVGIG (reference sequence). With 5 bases clipped from V and 3 bases from J, the junction kept 13 bases outside the gene matches. CDR3 size: 16 residues.

The sample holds many counts of this clonotype. The V and J genes are TRBV12-3 or TRBV12-4 and TRBJ2-2, with D tentatively TRBD1 or TRBD2 (7 bases each). Trimming cost V 5 bases and J 7 bases, with 20 bases left between them. CDR3 size: 16 residues. CDR3 amino acids: CASSPGGGGAGGELFF. In DNA, the CDR3 is TGTGCCAGCAGTCCAGGGGGAGGGGGGGCCGGCGGGGAGCTGTTTTTT.